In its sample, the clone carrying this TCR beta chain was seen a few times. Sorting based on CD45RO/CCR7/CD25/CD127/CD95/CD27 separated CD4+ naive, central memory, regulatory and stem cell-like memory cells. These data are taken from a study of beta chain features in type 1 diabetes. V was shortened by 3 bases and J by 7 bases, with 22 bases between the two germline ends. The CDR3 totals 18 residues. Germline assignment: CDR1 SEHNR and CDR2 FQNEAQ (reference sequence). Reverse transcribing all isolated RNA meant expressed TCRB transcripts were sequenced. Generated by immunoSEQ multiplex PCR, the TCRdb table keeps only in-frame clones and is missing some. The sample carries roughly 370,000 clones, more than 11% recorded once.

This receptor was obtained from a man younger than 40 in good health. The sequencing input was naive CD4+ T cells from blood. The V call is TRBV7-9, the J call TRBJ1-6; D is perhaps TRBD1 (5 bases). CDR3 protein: CASSLATRTDNANSPLHF. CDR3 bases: TGTGCCAGCAGCTTGGCTACTAGGACGGACAACGCCAATTCACCCCTCCACTTT. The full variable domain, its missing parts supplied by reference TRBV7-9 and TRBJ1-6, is DTGVSQNPRHKITKRGQNVTFRCDPISEHNRLYWYRQTLGQGPEFLTYFQNEAQLEKSRLLSDRFSAERPKGSFSTLEIQRTEQGDSAMYLCASSLATRTDNANSPLHFGNGTRLTVT.